This T cell receptor (beta chain) is from a study of beta chain features in type 1 diabetes. Regarding the study as a whole: Shorter templates may be favored by PCR, equally so in patients and controls. Within each of all four CD4+ subsets, Type 1 diabetes patients had TCRB CDR3s that were moderately but significantly shorter.

Every donor had blood drawn once into heparin, 90 to 150 mL on average. CDR1 and CDR2 (germline): GTSNPN, SVGIG (reference sequence). This CDR3 has 10 residues. V lost 5 bases, J lost 11 bases, and 5 bases stayed unmatched. In its sample, this clone was seen once. Its antigen remains unknown. Expressed TCRB transcripts were sequenced after all isolated RNA was converted to cDNA. For naive, central memory and regulatory T cell samples, reads averaged around 3.5 million. The repertoire was sequenced with immunoSEQ multiplex PCR; TCRdb's copy has only in-frame clones and lacks some. The sample has roughly 24,000 clones, under 75% seen once.

The TCR sequence derives from a man aged 18 to 29 with type 1 diabetes. The chain couples TRBV30 to TRBJ1-1, with TRBD1 identical over 7 bases. The sequenced sample was Tregs from blood. CDR3 sequence: CAWGDSRAFF. The CDR3 bases are TGTGCCTGGGGGGACAGTAGGGCTTTCTTT.